This TCR beta chain was retrieved from a study of CD8+ T cells in alopecia areata. Noted treatment: oral pan-JAK inhibitor, 5-10 mg twice daily. cDNA prepared by RNA extraction and subsequent reverse transcription served as the template for sequencing. Sequencing used immunoSEQ multiplex PCR; TCRdb keeps in-frame clones, though not all of them. The profile shows 80,000 to 100,000 clones, roughly 46% of them singletons. In germline, CDR1 is MNHNY, CDR2 SVGAGI (reference sequence). This CDR3 has 15 residues. The trim removed 3 bases at V and 4 bases at J, leaving 4 bases unmatched. This sequence was found in a human donor with alopecia areata. V and J are TRBV6-6 and TRBJ2-5, with 11 bases fitting TRBD2. The sequenced sample was CD8+ T cells sorted from blood, obtained at week 24, from a patient treated with tofacitinib. CDR3 region: CASSYLAGGGETQYF. CDR3 DNA: TGTGCCAGCAGTTATCTAGCGGGAGGCGGAGAGACCCAGTACTTC.